Listed here are 11 T cell receptor beta chains from one sample, sequenced in a study of vaccination and CD4 T cells after COVID-19. No cognate antigen is known for these TCRs. Sequencing of DNA taken from cultured CD4+ T cells relied on the Oncomine TCR Beta short-read assay. One entry per CDR3 protein results from TCRdb running MiXCR on the PCR reads. The sample lists about 22,000 distinct CDR3 sequences, 35% to 45% occurring once. The time point is: late sampling 161 to 241 days after vaccination in a few convalescent patients. This sample's treatment: approximately nine-day PBMC culture with coronavirus spike peptide pools or control peptides (ViraFEST assay). The sample in question was CD4+ T cells from blood, cultured in vitro, obtained about 7 months after SARS-CoV-2 vaccination. Receptors originate from a human donor who had recovered from COVID-19.

The chain employs TRBV6-5 and TRBJ2-1, with 12 bases matching TRBD2. The CDR3 spans 15 residues. Looked up from germline, CDR1 is MNHEY and CDR2 is SVGAGI. J was trimmed by 8 bases and V by 0 bases; bases with no gene match: 2. CDR3 region: CASSYSLAGGYEQFF. CDR3 nucleotide sequence: TGTGCCAGCAGTTACTCCCTAGCGGGAGGGTATGAGCAGTTCTTC.

This clonotype occurred a few times. The chain joins TRBV7-9 to TRBJ1-1, with D uncertain. The CDR3 extends over 11 amino acids. V was trimmed by 3 bases and J by 3 bases, leaving 2 bases between them. Germline CDR1 SEHNR, CDR2 FQNEAQ (reference sequence). CDR3 coding DNA: TGTGCCAGCAGCTTGTACACTGAAGCTTTCTTT. It is translated as CASSLYTEAFF.

This clonotype was seen a handful of times. The V and J genes are TRBV20-1 and TRBJ1-2; D is unclear. CDR1 DFQATT and CDR2 SNEGSKA come from the germline V gene (reference sequence). Trimming took off 7 bases at V and 6 bases at J, with 15 bases between the two ends. This CDR3 has 12 amino acids. The CDR3 bases are TGCAGTGTCGAGCCGGCTGGGCATGGCTACACCTTC. Its protein product is CSVEPAGHGYTF.

The chain employs TRBV6-2 or TRBV6-3 and TRBJ1-1; possible D gene TRBD1, 5 bases. The CDR3 contains 13 residues. Germline loops: CDR1 MNHEY, CDR2 SVGEGT. V lost 4 bases, J lost 5 bases, and 11 bases lay in between. Here the CDR3 reads CASSSGRLTEAFF. CDR3 coding DNA: TGTGCCAGCAGTTCGGGACGGCTTACTGAAGCTTTCTTT.

About this clonotype itself: The junction does not match germline at one end; this may be a read error. The chain carries TRBV6-1 and TRBJ2-7, with TRBD1 as a possible D gene (7 bases). Germline lookup yields CDR1 MNHNS and CDR2 SASEGT. The CDR3 is made up of 11 amino acids. CDR3 in DNA: TGTGCCAGCAGTCGCGGGACAGCCACAGTGTTC. Translating it yields CASSRGTATVF.

J is TRBJ2-1 and V is TRBV7-3; D is perhaps TRBD1 (5 bases). V lost 4 bases, J lost 10 bases, and 11 bases lay in between. Germline CDR1 is SGHTA and CDR2 is FQGTGA. The CDR3 runs 12 residues. For the CDR3, the DNA is TGTGCCAGCAGCTCCCAGGGTGGGGAGCAGTTCTTC. This sequence encodes CASSSQGGEQFF.

The table lists this clonotype with a few counts. V usage is TRBV15 and J usage is TRBJ2-7; TRBD1 might be the D (6 bases). There are 16 residues in the CDR3. V lost 3 bases to trimming and J lost 0 bases, with 15 bases between them. The germline gives CDR1 LNHNV, CDR2 YYDKDF (reference sequence). This CDR3 reads CATSRLQGWGSYEQYF. The CDR3 region has the DNA TGTGCCACCAGCAGGCTACAGGGATGGGGCTCCTACGAGCAGTACTTC.

This clonotype was counted only a few times. The chain carries TRBV20-1 and TRBJ2-5; 8 nucleotides agree with TRBD2. V lost 0 bases, J lost 5 bases, and 14 bases stayed unmatched. Germline V gene lookup returns CDR1 DFQATT and CDR2 SNEGSKA (reference sequence). The CDR3 spans 17 residues. The CDR3 spells CSARDPRTSPRPETQYF. The CDR3 DNA is TGCAGTGCTAGAGATCCGCGGACTAGCCCCCGCCCGGAGACCCAGTACTTC.

This clonotype was observed a single time. The chain combines TRBV12-3 or TRBV12-4 with TRBJ1-5, with D uncertain. V shed 7 bases and J shed 3 bases, with 10 bases lying between them. There are 13 residues in the CDR3. The CDR3 DNA reads as TGTGCCAGCACGGTACAGTACAATCAGCCCCAGCATTTT. Translation: CASTVQYNQPQHF.

V and J are TRBV27 and TRBJ1-1; 9 bases agree with TRBD1. Germline V gives CDR1 MNHEY, CDR2 SMNVEV (reference sequence). The J segment lost 5 bases and the V segment lost 6 bases, leaving 7 bases of the junction unmatched. This CDR3 spans 14 amino acids. The CDR3 sequence: CASRRDRVATEAFF. DNA for the CDR3: TGTGCCAGCAGACGGGACAGGGTAGCGACTGAAGCTTTCTTT.

This chain links TRBV6-2 or TRBV6-3 with TRBJ2-3; D may be TRBD2 (6 bases). Trimming took 2 bases from V and 3 from J, leaving 6 bases between them. This CDR3 is 13 amino acids long. Germline CDR1 reads MNHEY; CDR2 reads SVGEGT. The CDR3 reads CASSYAGTDTQYF. The CDR3 coding sequence is TGTGCCAGCAGTTACGCGGGAACAGATACGCAGTATTTT.